This record looks at one T cell receptor (beta chain) sequence and its context. The table came from immunoSEQ multiplex PCR; TCRdb's copy has only in-frame clones and leaves some out. The data hold about 43,000 clones, with 87% observed a single time. This sample was included in a study of blood T cell repertoires in COVID-19. Germline CDR1 SEHNR, CDR2 FQNEAQ (reference sequence). Germline trimming cut 4 bases from V and 0 bases from J; bases unmatched to any gene: 5. This CDR3 contains 15 residues. This clonotype was obtained from a human donor in a cohort sampled during active COVID-19. The chain links TRBV7-9 to TRBJ1-2; 7 positions match TRBD1. The sample taken for sequencing was peripheral blood. The chain's CDR3 is CASSSRQGANYGYTF. The CDR3 region has the DNA TGTGCCAGCAGCTCCCGACAGGGTGCTAACTATGGCTACACCTTC.